This TCR beta chain stems from a study of OX40 agonist ivuxolimab in advanced cancers. This clone is a singleton in its sample. Generated by immunoSEQ multiplex PCR, the TCRdb table keeps only in-frame clones and is missing some. The table lists roughly 60,000 clones, nearly 95% of them singletons. Trimming pared 2 bases from V and 10 bases from J, leaving 12 bases between. This CDR3 has 13 residues. CDR1 and CDR2 (germline): MNHEY, SVGAGI. The sequencing used CD4+ or CD8+ T cells sorted from blood, collected in a trial of the OX40 agonist ivuxolimab. The chain recombines TRBV6-5 with TRBJ1-3; D remains unclear. This clonotype was sampled from an adult with an advanced solid tumor such as melanoma, head and neck, liver or kidney cancer. The CDR3 nucleotides read TGTGCCAGCAGTTACGGGCAGTCCGGGACCATATATTTT. The encoded protein is CASSYGQSGTIYF.